This passage covers 31 T cell receptor beta chains from one sample sequenced in a study of OX40 agonist ivuxolimab in advanced cancers. Library creation used the immunoSEQ multiplex PCR assay. TCRdb obtained this table from immuneACCESS and retained in-frame rearrangements with V and J assigned. These tables miss some clones; where compared with another copy, unresolved V genes account for less than half of the shortfall, and the remainder is unexplained. Present in this sample are 32,000 or so clones, 80% to 90% of which were seen just once. The top ten clones comprise less than 20% of the sample. Material: CD4+ or CD8+ T cells sorted from blood, obtained in a trial of the OX40 agonist ivuxolimab. The receptors originated from an adult with an advanced solid tumor such as melanoma, head and neck, liver or kidney cancer.

This clone turned up a few times. The chain employs TRBV5-4 and TRBJ1-1; unclear D gene. Trimming cost V 0 bases and J 4 bases, with 7 bases left between them. The germline V gene has CDR1 SGHNT and CDR2 YYREEE (reference sequence). The CDR3 is 13 residues long. The CDR3 loop is CASSLELSTEAFF. CDR3 DNA: TGTGCCAGCAGCTTGGAGCTGAGCACTGAAGCTTTCTTT.

The V and J genes are TRBV29-1 and TRBJ2-7; no clear D gene. Trimming shortened V by 0 bases and J by 2 bases, and 8 bases separated the two germline ends. The length of the CDR3 is 13 residues. The germline CDR1 and CDR2 sequences are SQVTM and ANQGSEA. CDR3 nucleotides: TGCAGCGTTGAAGATGGGCAGGCCTACGAGCAGTACTTC. Residues: CSVEDGQAYEQYF.

This chain uses TRBV4-1 with TRBJ1-1; D is unresolved. Germline V gene sequence: CDR1 MGHRA, CDR2 YSYEKL. The V end was cut by 2 bases, the J end by 3 bases, with 7 bases between. The CDR3 is 13 amino acids. CDR3 coding DNA: TGCGCCAGCAGCCAAAGGGAGGACACTGAAGCTTTCTTT. This gives the protein CASSQREDTEAFF.

The rearrangement joins TRBV19 to TRBJ2-7, with TRBD1 matching over 8 bases. The CDR3 has 14 residues. Germline-derived CDR1 and CDR2 are LNHDA and SQIVND (reference sequence). Trimming took 6 bases from V and 1 from J; bases not matched to a gene: 5. The CDR3 spells CASSTGTGSYEQYF. The CDR3, as DNA: TGTGCCAGTAGCACCGGGACAGGATCCTACGAGCAGTACTTC.

The gene calls are TRBV5-6 and TRBJ1-1; D is unclear. V dropped 0 bases and J dropped 0 bases, with 9 bases sitting between them. Germline V gene sequence: CDR1 SGHDT, CDR2 YYEEEE. CDR3 length: 15 residues. The DNA of the CDR3 is TGTGCCAGCAGCTTGGTTGGCGGGATGAACACTGAAGCTTTCTTT. It encodes CASSLVGGMNTEAFF.

The CDR3 nucleotides are TGCGCCAGCAGTGACCCGGCCAGGGCCGGGACCGGGGAGCTGTTTTTT. The encoded protein is CASSDPARAGTGELFF. V gene TRBV10-1 combines with J gene TRBJ2-2, with D perhaps matching TRBD1 (5 bases). V lost 3 bases, J lost 5 bases, and 16 bases lay in between. CDR1 WNHNN and CDR2 SYGVQD come from the germline V gene (reference sequence). The CDR3 spans 16 residues.

The chain links TRBV2 to TRBJ1-2, with TRBD1 matching 9 bases. The junction had 4 bases not matched to a gene; V was cut back by 2 bases and J by 3 bases. CDR1 and CDR2 from the germline V gene are SNHLY and FYNNEI. The CDR3 covers 15 residues. Here the CDR3 reads CASSELGQGHYGYTF. CDR3 in DNA: TGTGCCAGCAGTGAATTGGGACAGGGTCACTATGGCTACACCTTC.

The rearrangement uses TRBV7-8 and TRBJ2-7; no firm D call. Germline assignment: CDR1 SGHVS and CDR2 FQNEAQ. The CDR3 totals 14 residues. V was clipped by 1 base and J by 5 bases, with 12 bases between them. The CDR3 protein is CASSLGGTRDEQYF. Written as DNA, the CDR3 is TGTGCCAGCAGCTTAGGCGGAACCCGCGACGAGCAGTACTTC.

The J gene is TRBJ2-5, the V gene TRBV5-6; D not resolved. Trimming stripped 7 bases from V and 6 bases from J, with 19 bases between. Germline CDR1 and CDR2: SGHDT and YYEEEE. The CDR3 is made up of 14 amino acids. For the CDR3, the DNA is TGTGCCAGCTCCTCCACCCTGGCTATCCAGACCCAGTACTTC. This sequence encodes CASSSTLAIQTQYF. Looking up the rest from reference TRBV5-6 and TRBJ2-5 gives the full variable domain: DAGVTQSPTHLIKTRGQQVTLRCSPKSGHDTVSWYQQALGQGPQFIFQYYEEEERQRGNFPDRFSGHQFPNYSSELNVNALLLGDSALYLCASSSTLAIQTQYFGPGTRLLVL.

The chain joins TRBV13 to TRBJ2-6, with D tentatively TRBD1 (6 bases). The CDR3 loop spans 16 amino acids. Germline V gives CDR1 PRHDT, CDR2 FYEKMQ (reference sequence). V lost 5 bases to trimming and J lost 1 base, with 12 bases between them. CDR3 nucleotides: TGTGCCAGCAGCGTACAACAGGGATCTGGGGCCAACGTCCTGACTTTC. Residues: CASSVQQGSGANVLTF. The full variable domain, completed using reference TRBV13 and TRBJ2-6, is AAGVIQSPRHLIKEKRETATLKCYPIPRHDTVYWYQQGPGQDPQFLISFYEKMQSDKGSIPDRFSAQQFSDYHSELNMSSLELGDSALYFCASSVQQGSGANVLTFGAGSRLTVL.

The chain carries TRBV2 and TRBJ2-7; TRBD1 agrees at 12 bases. The CDR3 is 16 amino acids. J gave up 2 bases and V 6 bases, and 8 bases lay outside the gene matches. The germline V gene encodes CDR1 SNHLY and CDR2 FYNNEI. The CDR3, as DNA: TGTGCCAGCAGCGCTACCGGGACAGGGGGCCCCTACGAGCAGTACTTC. Its protein is CASSATGTGGPYEQYF.

The chain recombines TRBV7-8 with TRBJ2-1, with a weak D call TRBD1 (5 bases). Trimming left V 1 base short and J 0 bases short, with 7 bases between. The CDR3 length is 15 residues. The germline V gene encodes CDR1 SGHVS and CDR2 FQNEAQ. CDR3 bases: TGTGCCAGCAGCTTAGTCAGGGTCTCCTACAATGAGCAGTTCTTC. Its protein product is CASSLVRVSYNEQFF.

V and J are TRBV30 and TRBJ1-2; possibly TRBD1 for D (6 bases). This CDR3 is built from 12 residues. Trimming pared 5 bases from V and 4 bases from J, leaving 11 bases between. CDR1 is GTSNPN and CDR2 is SVGIG in the germline V gene (reference sequence). CDR3 amino acids: CAWSVDSYGYTF. In nucleotides, the CDR3 is TGTGCCTGGTCCGTGGACAGCTATGGCTACACCTTC. The full variable domain, completed using reference TRBV30 and TRBJ1-2, is SQTIHQWPATLVQPVGSPLSLECTVEGTSNPNLYWYRQAAGRGLQLLFYSVGIGQISSEVPQNLSASRPQDRQFILSSKKLLLSDSGFYLCAWSVDSYGYTFGSGTRLTVV.

This clone was counted a few times. This chain connects TRBV11-2 to TRBJ2-3; 9 bases line up with TRBD1. Germline CDR1 reads SGHAT; CDR2 reads FQNNGV. The CDR3 length is 15 residues. The V gene end was trimmed by 6 bases and the J gene end by 1 base; junction bases not matched to a gene: 5. Here the CDR3 reads CASSPRDRGTDTQYF. For the CDR3, the DNA is TGTGCCAGCAGTCCCCGGGACAGGGGCACAGATACGCAGTATTTT.

The chain has TRBV14 and TRBJ1-1; no definite D call. CDR3 length equals 12 residues. Looked up from germline, CDR1 is SGHDN and CDR2 is FVKESK. V was cut by 1 base and J by 11 bases, with 11 bases left in between. As DNA, the CDR3 is TGTGCCAGCAGCCAAGGGATTAGGGCGGCTTTCTTT. Encoded protein: CASSQGIRAAFF.

The chain has TRBV29-1 and TRBJ2-1; TRBD1 aligns across 8 bases. Germline trimming cut 5 bases from V and 9 bases from J; bases unmatched to any gene: 9. CDR1 is SQVTM, CDR2 ANQGSEA, per germline. The CDR3 consists of 13 residues. CDR3 residues: CSVSRTGYVEQFF. In nucleotides, the CDR3 is TGCAGCGTTTCGAGGACAGGGTATGTTGAGCAGTTCTTC.

The genes are TRBV19 and TRBJ2-5; a weak D match, TRBD2 (6 bases). The V gene lost 6 bases and the J gene lost 1 base, with 15 bases spanning the gap. Germline V lookup: CDR1 LNHDA, CDR2 SQIVND (reference sequence). The CDR3 has 15 amino acids. In nucleotides, the CDR3 is TGTGCCAGTAGCCCCGGGGCGGGATTCCAAGAGACCCAGTACTTC. Its translation is CASSPGAGFQETQYF.

This chain links TRBV7-3 with TRBJ2-2; TRBD2 agrees at 9 bases. After removal of 0 bases from V and 6 bases from J, the junction contained 5 bases not matched to a gene. The V gene's germline CDR1 is SGHTA and CDR2 FQGTGA. This CDR3 contains 16 residues. DNA for the CDR3: TGTGCCAGCAGCTTAACGAGGTCTAGCGGGGCCGGGGAGCTGTTTTTT. The encoded protein is CASSLTRSSGAGELFF.

This clone was counted only a few times. This chain uses TRBV4-1 with TRBJ1-1; D unresolved. Germline V gene sequence: CDR1 MGHRA, CDR2 YSYEKL. The CDR3 contains 12 residues. V was clipped by 3 bases and J by 0 bases, with 2 bases between them. The CDR3 region has the DNA TGCGCCAGCAGCCATTTGAACACTGAAGCTTTCTTT. This translates into CASSHLNTEAFF.

The chain links TRBV4-2 to TRBJ2-7; TRBD2 might be the D (6 bases). Germline CDR1 and CDR2: LGHNA and YNFKEQ. Trimming shortened V by 2 bases and J by 1 base, and 12 bases separated the two germline ends. The CDR3 is 15 amino acids. The DNA for the CDR3 is TGTGCCAGCAGCCAAAGTTCGGGGGAATCCTACGAGCAGTACTTC. This codes for CASSQSSGESYEQYF.

This clone showed up just once. The V call is TRBV15, the J call TRBJ1-4; a possible D gene is TRBD1 (5 bases). CDR1 is LNHNV and CDR2 is YYDKDF in the germline V gene (reference sequence). The CDR3 length is 13 residues. Trimming removed 6 bases at V and 10 bases at J, with 15 bases between. Written as DNA, the CDR3 is TGTGCCACCAGGACAAGCGGGGCGGCAAAACTGTTTTTT. It yields the protein CATRTSGAAKLFF.

The V and J genes are TRBV5-4 and TRBJ2-7; tentative D call: TRBD2 (6 bases). Trimming left V 5 bases short and J 6 bases short, with 9 bases between. There are 11 residues in the CDR3. From germline, CDR1 is SGHNT and CDR2 YYREEE (reference sequence). The CDR3 nucleotides read TGTGCCAGCAGGGAGGGTCCCGAGCAGTACTTC. Its protein is CASREGPEQYF.

The V call is TRBV29-1, the J call TRBJ2-5, with D perhaps TRBD1 or TRBD2 (5 bases each). The CDR3 has 13 amino acids. The V end lost 0 bases, the J end lost 5 bases, and 10 bases lay between the germline ends. In germline, CDR1 is SQVTM, CDR2 ANQGSEA. The CDR3 spells CSVEEGWGETQYF. CDR3 nucleotides: TGCAGCGTTGAAGAAGGGTGGGGGGAGACCCAGTACTTC. Full variable domain (remainder filled in from reference TRBV29-1 and TRBJ2-5): SAVISQKPSRDICQRGTSLTIQCQVDSQVTMMFWYRQQPGQSLTLIATANQGSEATYESGFVIDKFPISRPNLTFSTLTVSNMSPEDSSIYLCSVEEGWGETQYFGPGTRLLVL.

The CDR3 sequence: CASSLTSWMNTGELFF. CDR3 in DNA: TGCGCCAGCAGCTTGACTAGCTGGATGAACACCGGGGAGCTGTTTTTT. The genes are TRBV5-1 and TRBJ2-2, with D perhaps matching TRBD2 (6 bases). Germline V gene data show CDR1 as SGHRS and CDR2 as YFSETQ. V lost 1 base and J 1 base, leaving 11 bases between the germline ends. The CDR3 has 16 amino acids.

This clone was observed once. The rearrangement joins TRBV5-1 to TRBJ1-2; unclear D gene. CDR3 length: 13 residues. Germline V gene sequence: CDR1 SGHRS, CDR2 YFSETQ. The ends were cut back, 1 base at V and 2 bases at J, with 6 bases in the middle. The CDR3: CASSLTPNYGYTF. CDR3 nucleotides: TGCGCCAGCAGCTTGACCCCGAACTATGGCTACACCTTC.

The chain combines TRBV18 with TRBJ2-2; D is unresolved. There are 15 residues in the CDR3. CDR1 is KGHSH and CDR2 is LQKENI in the germline V gene. Trimming removed 5 bases from V and 0 bases from J, with 10 bases in between. The CDR3, as DNA: TGTGCCAGCTCATCAGGACGTACGAACACCGGGGAGCTGTTTTTT. Translated: CASSSGRTNTGELFF.

The chain uses TRBV5-1 and TRBJ2-5, with D possibly TRBD2 on 7 matching bases. In germline, CDR1 is SGHRS, CDR2 YFSETQ. The germline V and J ends were trimmed by 3 bases and 7 bases, with 10 bases remaining between them. The CDR3 sequence is 12 residues long. CDR3 sequence reads: CASSSRGGTQYF. CDR3 nucleotides: TGCGCCAGCAGCTCAAGGGGGGGGACCCAGTACTTC.

V is TRBV18 and J is TRBJ1-5; no definite D call. The length of the CDR3 is 13 residues. In germline, CDR1 is KGHSH, CDR2 LQKENI. Trimming took 3 bases from V and 4 from J, leaving 7 bases between them. The CDR3 DNA sequence: TGTGCCAGCTCACCTTCGCAGAATCAGCCCCAGCATTTT. Translated: CASSPSQNQPQHF. The variable domain in full, with the rest retrieved from reference TRBV18 and TRBJ1-5, is NAGVMQNPRHLVRRRGQEARLRCSPMKGHSHVYWYRQLPEEGLKFMVYLQKENIIDESGMPKERFSAEFPKEGPSILRIQQVVRGDSAAYFCASSPSQNQPQHFGDGTRLSIL.

CDR3 sequence reads: CASSFELASYNEQFF. The CDR3 DNA follows: TGTGCCAGCAGCTTTGAACTAGCCTCCTACAATGAGCAGTTCTTC. This chain joins TRBV5-5 and TRBJ2-1, with D possibly TRBD2 on 6 matching bases. CDR3 size: 15 residues. In germline, CDR1 is SGHKS, CDR2 YYEKEE (reference sequence). The V end was cut by 2 bases, the J end by 0 bases, with 9 bases between.

V and J are TRBV6-1 and TRBJ1-5, with a possible D match to TRBD1 (5 bases). Germline V gene lookup returns CDR1 MNHNS and CDR2 SASEGT. With 2 bases removed from V and 9 bases from J, the gap between germline ends came to 11 bases. The CDR3 loop spans 13 amino acids. The CDR3 loop reads CASSEQGGRPQHF. The CDR3 DNA sequence: TGTGCCAGCAGTGAACAGGGTGGACGGCCCCAGCATTTT.

The chain carries TRBV7-3 and TRBJ2-1; 8 nucleotides align to TRBD1. The CDR3 is made up of 13 amino acids. Germline values: CDR1 SGHTA, CDR2 FQGTGA. Unmatched junction bases numbered 4, after V lost 6 bases and J lost 6 bases. The CDR3 sequence: CASRPGTGNEQFF. DNA for the CDR3: TGTGCCAGCAGACCCGGGACAGGCAATGAGCAGTTCTTC.